Sequencing of this T cell receptor beta chain was carried out in a study of blood T cell repertoires in COVID-19. For the study at large: Samples came from the United States, Italy and Spain, spanning acute and convalescent COVID-19. T cells, B-cell-depleted T cells, or PBMCs provided the cDNA or gDNA that served as material.

V was pared by 5 bases and J by 3 bases, with 4 bases of the junction left unmatched. There are 14 residues in the CDR3. CDR1 and CDR2 (germline): KGHSH, LQKENI. Source study methods: Quantification of nucleated cells was approximated via reference gene primer amplification. Assay: immunoSEQ multiplex PCR; the TCRdb copy retains only in-frame clones and omits some. V, J and clone size are taken as reported in that table, and D and trimming were inferred from the DNA itself. This sample has approximately 210,000 clones; roughly 80% occur once, and the top ten carry 4% to 5.5%. This TCR was recovered from a human donor in a cohort sampled during active COVID-19. The chain recombines TRBV18 with TRBJ2-5; 9 bases are a match to TRBD1. Sequenced input: peripheral blood. CDR3 coding DNA: TGTGCCAGCTCAACCGGGACAGGGAAAGAGACCCAGTACTTC. Residues: CASSTGTGKETQYF. The full variable domain, with the rest looked up from reference TRBV18 and TRBJ2-5, is NAGVMQNPRHLVRRRGQEARLRCSPMKGHSHVYWYRQLPEEGLKFMVYLQKENIIDESGMPKERFSAEFPKEGPSILRIQQVVRGDSAAYFCASSTGTGKETQYFGPGTRLLVL.